A single sample gave rise to the 7 T cell receptor beta chains below, sequenced in a study of shared clonotypes between healthy human individuals (dated by TCRdb to 2019 to 2021). Preparation of the library involved the immunoSEQ multiplex PCR assay. TCRdb provides this immuneACCESS table in a form limited to in-frame rearrangements. Some clones are lacking; in checked studies, under half of them reflect an unresolved V gene, and why the rest are absent is not known. The sample includes over 850,000 clones, with around 78% observed a single time. The ten largest clones represent roughly 0.56% of the sample. Sequencing was done on a sample of memory CD4+ T cells from PBMCs. The cell subset or site label here, explained by the study, means: CD45RA-negative fraction. These receptors came from a man between 18 and 35 years old in good health. Some clones in this sample may be carry-over from other donors' samples.

The chain links TRBV6-1 to TRBJ1-4; the D gene is possibly TRBD1 (5 bases). Germline CDR1 reads MNHNS; CDR2 reads SASEGT. V was shortened by 6 bases and J by 4 bases, with 9 bases between the two germline ends. The CDR3 is made up of 13 amino acids. CDR3 region: CASSRAGNEKLFF. The CDR3 DNA reads as TGTGCCAGCAGCAGGGCGGGTAATGAAAAACTGTTTTTT.

The chain links TRBV15 to TRBJ2-5, with a tentative D call TRBD1 (5 bases). The CDR3 is 17 residues long. Germline V gene sequence: CDR1 LNHNV, CDR2 YYDKDF (reference sequence). Trimming took off 0 bases at V and 6 bases at J, with 20 bases between the two ends. Here the CDR3 DNA reads TGTGCCACCAGCAGAGATGCCGCCGTCCGCAGGGCACAGACCCAGTACTTC. Translated: CATSRDAAVRRAQTQYF.

The V and J genes are TRBV28 and TRBJ2-6, with TRBD1 matching 12 bases. After removal of 2 bases from V and 4 bases from J, the junction contained 3 bases not matched to a gene. CDR1 is MDHEN and CDR2 is SYDVKM in the germline V gene. CDR3 length equals 17 residues. CDR3 in amino acids: CASSLGTGGPGANVLTF. In DNA, the CDR3 is TGTGCCAGCAGTTTAGGGACAGGGGGCCCCGGGGCCAACGTCCTGACTTTC.

The V call is TRBV6-5, the J call TRBJ1-5; TRBD1 is a possible D gene (6 bases). The CDR3 loop spans 14 amino acids. Germline V CDR1 and CDR2: MNHEY, SVGAGI. The V end was cut by 6 bases, the J end by 4 bases, with 13 bases between. This CDR3 is CASSRDTPNQPQHF. The DNA of the CDR3 is TGTGCCAGCAGCCGGGACACCCCAAATCAGCCCCAGCATTTT.

This clone was counted a single time. Here the CDR3 reads CASSLGGLAYNTGELFF. The DNA of the CDR3 is TGTGCCAGCAGCTTAGGGGGACTAGCGTATAACACCGGGGAGCTGTTTTTT. The gene calls are TRBV7-9 and TRBJ2-2, with 10 bases aligning to TRBD2. This CDR3 has 17 residues. Germline V gene sequence: CDR1 SEHNR, CDR2 FQNEAQ (reference sequence). J was trimmed by 2 bases and V by 1 base; bases with no gene match: 4.

The CDR3 DNA is TGTGCCAGCAGTGCTAGCGGGAGGGGCTCCTACGAGCAGTACTTC. Protein: CASSASGRGSYEQYF. V gene TRBV6-1 combines with J gene TRBJ2-7; 12 bases fit TRBD2. The CDR3 has 15 residues. Per the germline V gene, CDR1 is MNHNS and CDR2 is SASEGT. J was trimmed by 0 bases and V by 4 bases; bases with no gene match: 1.

The chain combines TRBV2 with TRBJ2-7; either TRBD1 or TRBD2 may supply D (5 bases each). Germline assignment: CDR1 SNHLY and CDR2 FYNNEI. The CDR3 extends over 15 amino acids. The V end was cut by 1 base, the J end by 3 bases, with 13 bases between. The CDR3 DNA reads as TGTGCCAGCAGTGAAGGGTGGGGACCGCTCTACGAGCAGTACTTC. It encodes CASSEGWGPLYEQYF.